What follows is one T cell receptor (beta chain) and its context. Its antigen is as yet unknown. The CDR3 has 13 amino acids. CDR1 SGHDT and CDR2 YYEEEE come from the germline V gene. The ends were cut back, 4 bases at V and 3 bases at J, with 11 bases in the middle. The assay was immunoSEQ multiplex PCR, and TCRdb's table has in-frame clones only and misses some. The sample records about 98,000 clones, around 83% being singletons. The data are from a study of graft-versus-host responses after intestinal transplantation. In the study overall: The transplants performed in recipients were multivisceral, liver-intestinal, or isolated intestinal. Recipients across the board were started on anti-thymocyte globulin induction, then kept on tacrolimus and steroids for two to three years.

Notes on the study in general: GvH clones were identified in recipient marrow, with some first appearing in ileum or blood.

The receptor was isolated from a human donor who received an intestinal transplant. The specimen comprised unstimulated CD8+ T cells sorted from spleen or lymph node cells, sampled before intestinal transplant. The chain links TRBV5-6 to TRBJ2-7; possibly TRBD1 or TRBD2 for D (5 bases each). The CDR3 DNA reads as TGTGCCAGCAGCCCGGGACGGTTCTACGAGCAGTACTTC. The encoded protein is CASSPGRFYEQYF.